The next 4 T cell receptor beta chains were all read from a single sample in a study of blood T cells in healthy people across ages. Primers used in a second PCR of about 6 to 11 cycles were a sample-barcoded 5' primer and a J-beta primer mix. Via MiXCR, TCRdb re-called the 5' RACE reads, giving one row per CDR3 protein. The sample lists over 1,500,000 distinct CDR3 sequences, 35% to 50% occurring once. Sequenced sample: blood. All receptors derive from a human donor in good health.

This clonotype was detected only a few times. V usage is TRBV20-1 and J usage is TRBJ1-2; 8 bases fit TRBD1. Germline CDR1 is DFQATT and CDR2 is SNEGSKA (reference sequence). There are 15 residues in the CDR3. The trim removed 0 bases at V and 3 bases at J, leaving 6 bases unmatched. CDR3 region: CSARDPLTGDYGYTF. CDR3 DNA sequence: TGCAGTGCTAGAGACCCCTTGACAGGGGACTATGGCTACACCTTC.

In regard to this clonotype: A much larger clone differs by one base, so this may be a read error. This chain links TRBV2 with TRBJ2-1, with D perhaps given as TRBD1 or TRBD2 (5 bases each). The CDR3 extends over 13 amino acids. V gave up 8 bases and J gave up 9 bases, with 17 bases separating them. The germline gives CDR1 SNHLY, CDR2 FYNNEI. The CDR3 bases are TGTGCCAGCGGTTGGGACGGGGTTACTGAGCAGTTCTTC. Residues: CASGWDGVTEQFF. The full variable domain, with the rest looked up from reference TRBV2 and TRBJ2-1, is EPEVTQTPSHQVTQMGQEVILRCVPISNHLYFYWYRQILGQKVEFLVSFYNNEISEKSEIFDDQFSVERPDGSNFTLKIRSTKLEDSAMYFCASGWDGVTEQFFGPGTRLTVL.

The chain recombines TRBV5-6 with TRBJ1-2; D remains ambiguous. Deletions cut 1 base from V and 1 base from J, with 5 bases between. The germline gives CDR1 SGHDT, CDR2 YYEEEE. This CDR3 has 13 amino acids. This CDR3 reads CASSLNYNYGYTF. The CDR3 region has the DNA TGTGCCAGCAGCTTGAATTATAACTATGGCTACACCTTC.

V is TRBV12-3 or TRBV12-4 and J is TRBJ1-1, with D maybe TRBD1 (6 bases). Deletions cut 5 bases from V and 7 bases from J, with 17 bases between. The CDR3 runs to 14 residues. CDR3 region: CASSHRSGVGEAFF. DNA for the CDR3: TGTGCCAGCAGTCATAGATCAGGGGTTGGTGAAGCTTTCTTT.